This T cell receptor beta chain appears in the sequencing data of a study of control samples from healthy donors and cancer patients. Method: immunoSEQ multiplex PCR; TCRdb's copy keeps in-frame clones and lacks some. The table includes fewer than 120,000 clones, approximately 88% detected once. V shed 0 bases and J shed 7 bases, with 11 bases lying between them. The CDR3 is 14 amino acids. Germline V lookup: CDR1 SGHNT, CDR2 YYREEE (reference sequence). This receptor was obtained from a woman aged 55-70 years with lung cancer. The chain links TRBV5-4 to TRBJ2-1; D may be TRBD2 (5 bases). The sequencing sample was made of PBMCs. The CDR3 loop reads CASSLATPGNEQFF. The CDR3, as DNA: TGTGCCAGCAGCTTGGCCACACCGGGGAATGAGCAGTTCTTC.